These 24 T cell receptor beta chains were sequenced from one sample in a study of shared clonotypes between healthy human individuals. Profiling relied on immunoSEQ multiplex PCR, and the TCRdb table lists in-frame clones only, not all of them. The sample consists of about 2,500,000 clones, approximately 90% of them appearing once. The specimen was naive CD4+ T cells sorted from blood. The subset was: CD45RA+ positively selected. The receptors shown here come from a man between 18 and 29 years old in good health.

This rearrangement joins TRBV6-5 to TRBJ1-1; D call uncertain. The V end lost 0 bases, the J end lost 0 bases, and 11 bases lay between the germline ends. The length of the CDR3 is 16 residues. Looked up from germline, CDR1 is MNHEY and CDR2 is SVGAGI. The CDR3 DNA reads as TGTGCCAGCAGTTACTCGGCAGGTCTGATGAACACTGAAGCTTTCTTT. This codes for CASSYSAGLMNTEAFF.

The chain employs TRBV5-4 and TRBJ2-3, with a weak D call TRBD1 (6 bases). V was trimmed by 7 bases and J by 0 bases, leaving 15 bases between them. The CDR3 has 15 residues. The germline CDR1 and CDR2 sequences are SGHNT and YYREEE (reference sequence). CDR3 DNA: TGTGCCAGCTTAAAAAGGGGGAAAAGCACAGATACGCAGTATTTT. Its translation: CASLKRGKSTDTQYF.

As for this clone: Other DNA sequences of this sample code for an identical CDR3. The genes are TRBV11-2 and TRBJ2-5; perhaps D is TRBD1 or TRBD2 (5 bases each). CDR1 SGHAT and CDR2 FQNNGV come from the germline V gene. V lost 4 bases and J 1 base, leaving 7 bases between the germline ends. CDR3 length: 13 residues. This chain's CDR3 is CASSSGLQETQYF. The CDR3, as DNA: TGTGCCAGCAGCTCGGGGCTCCAAGAGACCCAGTACTTC.

V and J are TRBV19 and TRBJ1-6; no clear D gene. The germline CDR1 and CDR2 sequences are LNHDA and SQIVND (reference sequence). The CDR3 loop spans 15 amino acids. Trimming took 7 bases from V and 0 from J, leaving 10 bases between them. CDR3 amino acids: CASIKGSSYNSPLHF. CDR3 sequence (DNA): TGTGCCAGTATTAAAGGGAGCTCCTATAATTCACCCCTCCACTTT.

The chain carries TRBV11-2 and TRBJ2-2; tentative D call: TRBD1 (6 bases). CDR3 length equals 14 residues. Germline assignment: CDR1 SGHAT and CDR2 FQNNGV. Deletions cut 6 bases from V and 0 bases from J, with 8 bases between. CDR3 coding DNA: TGTGCCAGCAGACAGGGCTCGAACACCGGGGAGCTGTTTTTT. Translation gives CASRQGSNTGELFF.

This clone has just one count. This chain links TRBV10-3 with TRBJ2-1, with a possible D match to TRBD2 (5 bases). The CDR3 has 13 amino acids. V lost 7 bases and J lost 5, with 12 bases in between. The germline CDR1 and CDR2 sequences are ENHRY and SYGVKD. The CDR3 is CAITGDGNNEQFF. The CDR3 DNA sequence: TGTGCCATCACCGGGGATGGGAACAATGAGCAGTTCTTC.

This clone was observed a single time. The CDR3 sequence is CASSLDTGDNNQPQHF. Written as DNA, the CDR3 is TGTGCCAGCAGCTTAGATACAGGGGATAATAATCAGCCCCAGCATTTT. The genes are TRBV7-9 and TRBJ1-5; 7 nucleotides match TRBD1. V shed 1 base and J 4 bases; nucleotides not matched to a gene: 7. Germline assignment: CDR1 SEHNR and CDR2 FQNEAQ (reference sequence). CDR3 length equals 16 residues.

V usage is TRBV10-1 and J usage is TRBJ2-1; a possible D gene is TRBD2 (5 bases). Germline-derived CDR1 and CDR2 are WNHNN and SYGVQD (reference sequence). The V end was cut by 5 bases, the J end by 10 bases, with 21 bases between. The length of the CDR3 is 15 residues. CDR3 protein: CASSSLLGFGKEQFF. For the CDR3, the DNA is TGCGCCAGCAGTTCCCTGTTAGGGTTCGGGAAAGAGCAGTTCTTC.

The chain uses TRBV4-2 and TRBJ1-5; 8 bases map to TRBD1. Germline loops: CDR1 LGHNA, CDR2 YNFKEQ. The V segment lost 5 bases and the J segment 7 bases; nucleotides outside the gene matches: 10. The CDR3 is made up of 15 amino acids. The DNA for the CDR3 is TGTGCCAGCAGCAAGGAGGACAGGGAATACCAGCCCCAGCATTTT. Residues: CASSKEDREYQPQHF.

The chain carries TRBV19 and TRBJ2-7; 7 positions agree with TRBD1. The CDR3 is 14 residues long. Germline CDR1 reads LNHDA; CDR2 reads SQIVND (reference sequence). Trimming cost V 5 bases and J 3 bases; bases outside gene matches: 7. The CDR3 is CASSRAGTVYEQYF. The CDR3 nucleotides are TGTGCCAGTAGTCGGGCCGGGACAGTCTACGAGCAGTACTTC.

V usage is TRBV30 and J usage is TRBJ2-1; D not certain. CDR1 and CDR2 from the germline V gene are GTSNPN and SVGIG (reference sequence). Trimming removed 3 bases from V and 0 bases from J, with 15 bases in between. The CDR3 covers 16 residues. CDR3 sequence reads: CAWRTWEAISYNEQFF. Here the CDR3 DNA reads TGTGCCTGGAGGACGTGGGAAGCCATCTCCTACAATGAGCAGTTCTTC. Combining the CDR3 with reference TRBV30 and TRBJ2-1 gives the whole variable domain SQTIHQWPATLVQPVGSPLSLECTVEGTSNPNLYWYRQAAGRGLQLLFYSVGIGQISSEVPQNLSASRPQDRQFILSSKKLLLSDSGFYLCAWRTWEAISYNEQFFGPGTRLTVL.

The chain couples TRBV27 to TRBJ1-6; no reliable D call. CDR1 is MNHEY, CDR2 SMNVEV, per germline (reference sequence). V gave up 7 bases and J gave up 0 bases, with 7 bases separating them. The CDR3 runs to 14 residues. CDR3 in amino acids: CASKESSYNSPLHF. CDR3 DNA sequence: TGTGCCAGCAAAGAGAGCTCCTATAATTCACCCCTCCACTTT.

A remark on this clone: Within the sample, other DNA sequences also encode this same CDR3. The gene calls are TRBV29-1 and TRBJ1-2, with 7 bases lining up with TRBD1. The CDR3 is 12 residues long. CDR1 is SQVTM and CDR2 is ANQGSEA in the germline V gene. V was clipped by 6 bases and J by 4 bases; unmatched bases: 5. The CDR3 reads CSVEGQLYGYTF. CDR3 DNA: TGCAGCGTAGAGGGACAGCTCTATGGCTACACCTTC.

This clone was seen just once. The rearrangement uses TRBV4-2 and TRBJ1-5, with D perhaps TRBD1 (5 bases). This CDR3 is 18 amino acids long. Trimming cost V 1 base and J 0 bases, with 16 bases left between them. Germline CDR1 is LGHNA and CDR2 is YNFKEQ. DNA for the CDR3: TGTGCCAGCAGCCAAGGGTCAGGGAATTATTATAGCAATCAGCCCCAGCATTTT. This encodes CASSQGSGNYYSNQPQHF.

The rearrangement links TRBV30 to TRBJ2-2, with 9 bases identical to TRBD2. The germline V gene encodes CDR1 GTSNPN and CDR2 SVGIG (reference sequence). Trimming took 2 bases from V and 4 from J; bases not matched to a gene: 5. The CDR3 runs 15 residues. CDR3 protein: CAWSRAGGFTGELFF. CDR3 nucleotide sequence: TGTGCCTGGAGTCGAGCGGGGGGCTTCACCGGGGAGCTGTTTTTT.

This clone was detected only once. The chain has TRBV5-5 and TRBJ2-1, with D uncertain. Germline assignment: CDR1 SGHKS and CDR2 YYEKEE (reference sequence). The V and J ends lost 2 bases and 8 bases respectively, with 23 bases between them. The CDR3 is 17 residues long. As DNA, the CDR3 is TGTGCCAGCAGCTTAGAACCGGGCCCCAGAGCGAGCGATGAGCAGTTCTTC. This sequence encodes CASSLEPGPRASDEQFF.

The rearrangement links TRBV6-1 to TRBJ2-7, with unresolved D. The length of the CDR3 is 11 residues. Trimming removed 6 bases from V and 7 bases from J, with 10 bases in between. CDR1 and CDR2 from the germline V gene are MNHNS and SASEGT. The CDR3 coding sequence is TGTGCCAGCAGCCTAGGGTTGGAGCAGTACTTC. Amino acids: CASSLGLEQYF.

This rearrangement joins TRBV5-4 to TRBJ2-4, with D hard to call. The V and J ends lost 0 bases and 7 bases respectively, with 11 bases between them. CDR1 is SGHNT and CDR2 is YYREEE in the germline V gene (reference sequence). The CDR3 length is 14 residues. The CDR3 DNA reads as TGTGCCAGCAGCTTGGCTGGTTTTGGGAACATTCAGTACTTC. Its translation: CASSLAGFGNIQYF.

This chain links TRBV7-8 with TRBJ2-7, with TRBD1 as a possible D gene (5 bases). The ends were cut back, 1 base at V and 4 bases at J, with 8 bases in the middle. Germline V lookup: CDR1 SGHVS, CDR2 FQNEAQ. The CDR3 runs to 13 residues. The CDR3 here is CASSLDRHYEQYF. CDR3 nucleotide sequence: TGTGCCAGCAGCTTAGACAGGCATTACGAGCAGTACTTC.

This sequence joins TRBV2 and TRBJ2-3; 7 bases map to TRBD2. The germline CDR1 and CDR2 sequences are SNHLY and FYNNEI. The CDR3 sequence is 15 residues long. V lost 7 bases, J lost 2 bases, and 9 bases stayed unmatched. The CDR3, as DNA: TGTGCCAGCAATAATGGAGCGGGATTCACAGATACGCAGTATTTT. Translated: CASNNGAGFTDTQYF.

This chain uses TRBV7-3 with TRBJ2-3, with 9 bases fitting TRBD1. V trimming: 5 bases; J trimming: 2 bases; junction bases outside the gene matches: 8. CDR3 length: 16 residues. The V gene's germline CDR1 is SGHTA and CDR2 FQGTGA. CDR3 nucleotide sequence: TGTGCCAGCAGCCGCGGACAGGGGAATCCCACAGATACGCAGTATTTT. It codes for CASSRGQGNPTDTQYF.

The rearrangement joins TRBV5-5 to TRBJ2-5; D might be TRBD1 (5 bases). CDR1 is SGHKS and CDR2 is YYEKEE in the germline V gene (reference sequence). The CDR3 length is 17 residues. The V end was cut by 0 bases, the J end by 2 bases, with 17 bases between. Here the CDR3 reads CASSLVPPGHLQETQYF. The CDR3 bases are TGTGCCAGCAGCTTGGTCCCCCCTGGACACCTGCAAGAGACCCAGTACTTC.

The chain combines TRBV18 with TRBJ2-1; 9 bases agree with TRBD2. In germline, CDR1 is KGHSH, CDR2 LQKENI. This CDR3 region has 15 residues. Trimming at V came to 2 bases and at J to 9 bases, leaving 8 bases not matched to a gene. The DNA of the CDR3 is TGTGCCAGCTCACCAGGGACTAGCAGGGGCGGTGAGCAGTTCTTC. This translates into CASSPGTSRGGEQFF.

Points on this clone: Other DNA sequences in this specimen translate into the identical CDR3. The chain combines TRBV25-1 with TRBJ1-1; 10 bases fit TRBD1. The CDR3 covers 13 residues. The germline CDR1 and CDR2 sequences are MGHDK and SYGVNS. V was pared by 6 bases and J by 5 bases, with 3 bases of the junction left unmatched. As DNA, the CDR3 is TGTGCCAGCAGAGGACAGGGGGTAACTGAAGCTTTCTTT. Protein: CASRGQGVTEAFF.